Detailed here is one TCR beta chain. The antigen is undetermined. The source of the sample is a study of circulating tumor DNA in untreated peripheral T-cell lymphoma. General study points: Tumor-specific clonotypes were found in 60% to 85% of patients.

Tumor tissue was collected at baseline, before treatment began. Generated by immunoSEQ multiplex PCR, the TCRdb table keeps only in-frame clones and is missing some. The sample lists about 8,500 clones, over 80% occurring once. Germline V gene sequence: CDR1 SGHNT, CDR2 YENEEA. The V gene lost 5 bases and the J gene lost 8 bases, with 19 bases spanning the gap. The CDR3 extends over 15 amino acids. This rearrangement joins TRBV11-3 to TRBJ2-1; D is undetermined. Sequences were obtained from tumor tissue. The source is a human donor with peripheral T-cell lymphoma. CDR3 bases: TGTGCCAGCAGCCCTAGGTCGGCCACACGGGATGAGCAGTTCTTC. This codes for CASSPRSATRDEQFF. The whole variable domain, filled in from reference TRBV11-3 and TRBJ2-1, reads EAGVVQSPRYKIIEKKQPVAFWCNPISGHNTLYWYLQNLGQGPELLIRYENEEAVDDSQLPKDRFSAERLKGVDSTLKIQPAELGDSAVYLCASSPRSATRDEQFFGPGTRLTVL.